This TCR beta chain emerged from a study of cytomegalovirus exposure and HLA in healthy donors. Germline assignment: CDR1 MNHEY and CDR2 SVGAGI. V lost 6 bases and J 4 bases, leaving 7 bases between the germline ends. The length of the CDR3 is 12 residues. Overall study results and limits: Several of the most significant clusters were apparently associated with common viral pathogens in a later analysis. About 87% or about 30% of the time was how often most TCR beta V segments were productive, according to an earlier analysis.

Regarding this clone: Antigen unknown.

Donors consisted of healthy bone marrow donors. The PCR employed 60 Vbeta primers together with 13 Jbeta primers. This table comes from immunoSEQ multiplex PCR, and its TCRdb copy is limited to in-frame clones, with some not included. The table shows over 80,000 clones, with about 81% occurring only once. The chain has TRBV6-5 and TRBJ1-3; D gene uncertain. This clonotype originated in a man in his forties in good health and CMV-seropositive. The source material was PBMCs. The CDR3 nucleotides read TGTGCCAGCAGGAGCCTCGGAAACACCATATATTTT. Protein: CASRSLGNTIYF.